Following are 21 T cell receptor beta chains from one sample sequenced in a study of blood T cells in healthy people across ages. A sample-barcoded 5' primer and a J-beta primer mix were used in a second PCR of about 7 to 11 cycles. TCRdb fed the 5' RACE reads into MiXCR, producing one record per CDR3 protein. Seen here are roughly 2 million distinct CDR3 sequences, about 50% observed once, and the top ten hold around 2.1%. The sequencing sample was made of blood. These TCRs come from a woman aged 35 to 49 in good health.

In the case of this clonotype: Sequence at one end of the junction differs from germline and may be a read error. V gene TRBV6-2 or TRBV6-3 combines with J gene TRBJ2-1, with TRBD2 matching over 15 bases. Germline-derived CDR1 and CDR2 are MNHEY and SVGEGT. The CDR3 has 17 amino acids. The CDR3 loop is CASSFGTSGRSYNGQFF. The DNA for the CDR3 is TGTGCCAGCAGTTTTGGGACTAGCGGGAGGTCCTACAATGGGCAGTTCTTC.

This clonotype has a count of ten or more. The rearrangement links TRBV20-1 to TRBJ1-6; D gene uncertain. The germline V gene encodes CDR1 DFQATT and CDR2 SNEGSKA (reference sequence). Trimming took off 3 bases at V and 10 bases at J, with 7 bases between the two ends. The CDR3 contains 11 residues. The chain's CDR3 is CSASLNSPLHF. In nucleotides, the CDR3 is TGCAGTGCTAGTTTGAACTCACCCCTCCACTTT.

This clonotype was seen more than once but under ten times. The chain has TRBV10-3 and TRBJ2-3; a weak D match, TRBD2 (7 bases). The V end lost 3 bases, the J end lost 2 bases, and 12 bases lay between the germline ends. CDR1 and CDR2 from the germline V gene are ENHRY and SYGVKD. This CDR3 spans 15 amino acids. Written as DNA, the CDR3 is TGTGCCATCAGTGATTGGGGGGGGCCCACAGATACGCAGTATTTT. Its protein is CAISDWGGPTDTQYF.

The chain couples TRBV10-3 to TRBJ1-2; TRBD1 aligns across 8 bases. CDR1 and CDR2 from the germline V gene are ENHRY and SYGVKD. V lost 0 bases to trimming and J lost 8 bases; unmatched junction nucleotides: 5. The CDR3 is 14 residues long. Written as DNA, the CDR3 is TGTGCCATCAGTGAGTCGCAGACAGGGGACGGCTACACCTTC. It codes for CAISESQTGDGYTF.

The chain is built from TRBV2 and TRBJ1-1, with D possibly being TRBD1 (6 bases). The CDR3 spans 14 residues. CDR1 is SNHLY, CDR2 FYNNEI, per germline. V lost 6 bases and J lost 4, with 15 bases in between. The CDR3: CASRQGHASTEAFF. CDR3 DNA: TGTGCCAGCAGACAGGGTCACGCGTCCACTGAAGCTTTCTTT. The full variable domain, in which reference TRBV2 and TRBJ1-1 provide the parts outside the CDR3, is EPEVTQTPSHQVTQMGQEVILRCVPISNHLYFYWYRQILGQKVEFLVSFYNNEISEKSEIFDDQFSVERPDGSNFTLKIRSTKLEDSAMYFCASRQGHASTEAFFGQGTRLTVV.

The chain couples TRBV20-1 to TRBJ2-6, with unresolved D. The CDR3 runs 14 residues. The V end lost 3 bases, the J end lost 2 bases, and 8 bases lay between the germline ends. Germline lookup yields CDR1 DFQATT and CDR2 SNEGSKA (reference sequence). The CDR3 protein is CSARYTAGANVLTF. CDR3 coding DNA: TGCAGTGCTAGGTACACTGCTGGGGCCAACGTCCTGACTTTC.

The chain combines TRBV7-2 with TRBJ1-2; D gene ambiguous. The CDR3 contains 13 residues. V was shortened by 2 bases and J by 7 bases, with 11 bases between the two germline ends. CDR1 SGHTA and CDR2 FQGNSA come from the germline V gene. DNA for the CDR3: TGTGCCAGCAGCTTATCCCCCCTGGGTGGCTACACCTTC. Translating it yields CASSLSPLGGYTF.

CDR3 sequence (DNA): TGTGCCAGCAGCCCCGGGGGGTATTGGGAGACCCAGTACTTC. Protein: CASSPGGYWETQYF. The genes are TRBV7-2 and TRBJ2-7; 7 nucleotides match TRBD2. The end of the DNA is better explained by TRBJ2-5, so the J call may be wrong. Germline V CDR1 and CDR2: SGHTA, FQGNSA. This CDR3 is built from 14 residues.

This clonotype was seen a few times. The chain couples TRBV3-1 to TRBJ1-1; D is uncertain. CDR3 length: 13 amino acids. Germline CDR1 is LGHDT and CDR2 is YNNKEL (reference sequence). Trimming stripped 0 bases from V and 3 bases from J, with 5 bases between. The CDR3 region is CASSQDSDTEAFF. The CDR3 DNA follows: TGTGCCAGCAGCCAAGACAGTGACACTGAAGCTTTCTTT.

This clonotype was seen only a few times. The gene calls are TRBV6-2 or TRBV6-3 and TRBJ2-3, with D uncertain. The CDR3 length is 15 residues. The V end lost 5 bases, the J end lost 0 bases, and 12 bases lay between the germline ends. The germline V gene encodes CDR1 MNHEY and CDR2 SVGEGT. The CDR3, as DNA: TGTGCCAGCAGTCCGTCGCGAACTAGCACAGATACGCAGTATTTT. This gives the protein CASSPSRTSTDTQYF.

Here the CDR3 reads CSVEKGPTDTQYF. The CDR3 region has the DNA TGCAGCGTGGAAAAGGGCCCCACAGATACGCAGTATTTT. The chain combines TRBV29-1 with TRBJ2-3; no reliable D call. V dropped 6 bases and J dropped 2 bases, with 12 bases sitting between them. CDR3 length: 13 amino acids. Germline-derived CDR1 and CDR2 are SQVTM and ANQGSEA.

To note about this clonotype: Germline and junction disagree at one end, which may indicate a read error. The chain is built from TRBV29-1 and TRBJ2-5, with a weak D call TRBD1 (6 bases). CDR3 size: 12 residues. Looked up from germline, CDR1 is SQVTM and CDR2 is ANQGSEA. DNA of the CDR3: TGCAGCGTCGCGGACAGCGAGGAGACCCGGTACTTC. Encoded protein: CSVADSEETRYF.

This clonotype was counted between two and nine times. The rearrangement uses TRBV12-3 or TRBV12-4 and TRBJ2-1; TRBD1 is a possible D gene (6 bases). Trimming took 8 bases from V and 3 from J, leaving 11 bases between them. The CDR3 totals 13 residues. The CDR3 protein is CASRTVSYNEQFF. The CDR3 bases are TGTGCCAGCCGGACAGTAAGCTACAATGAGCAGTTCTTC.

This clonotype was seen just once. This may stem from a read error, because a much larger clone lies one nucleotide away. The rearrangement uses TRBV7-2 and TRBJ2-1; the D gene could be TRBD1 or TRBD2 (7 bases each). Looked up from germline, CDR1 is SGHTA and CDR2 is FQGNSA. This CDR3 is built from 14 residues. The V end lost 6 bases, the J end lost 13 bases, and 22 bases lay between the germline ends. The CDR3 DNA reads as TGTGCCAGCAGGCAAACAGGGGCGGGGGAGACCCAGTTCTTC. Protein product: CASRQTGAGETQFF.

The chain uses TRBV7-2 and TRBJ1-4; D is possibly TRBD1 (5 bases). Trimming shortened V by 5 bases and J by 0 bases, and 25 bases separated the two germline ends. The CDR3 loop spans 20 amino acids. Germline values: CDR1 SGHTA, CDR2 FQGNSA. Written as DNA, the CDR3 is TGTGCCAGCAGCAAACGGATACGGGGGAGGCTGTCGGCAACTAATGAAAAACTGTTTTTT. It specifies CASSKRIRGRLSATNEKLFF.

Of note for this clonotype: Only one base separates this from a far larger clonotype, so it likely reflects a read error. This rearrangement joins TRBV18 to TRBJ2-4; D unresolved. TRBJ2-5 matches the DNA end more closely, so the J call is doubtful. CDR1 is KGHSH, CDR2 LQKENI, per germline. This CDR3 region has 12 residues. In DNA form, the CDR3 reads TGTACCAGCTCACGAGTACAAGAGACCCAGTACTTC. Encoded protein: CTSSRVQETQYF.

This chain uses TRBV20-1 with TRBJ2-7; no clear D gene. The CDR3 runs to 14 residues. The germline CDR1 and CDR2 sequences are DFQATT and SNEGSKA (reference sequence). Deletions cut 2 bases from V and 0 bases from J, with 11 bases between. As DNA, the CDR3 is TGCAGTGCTAGAAGGGTGATGAGCTCCTACGAGCAGTACTTC. This codes for CSARRVMSSYEQYF.

V usage is TRBV27 and J usage is TRBJ2-7; a possible D gene is TRBD1 (8 bases). CDR3 length: 14 residues. CDR1 MNHEY and CDR2 SMNVEV come from the germline V gene (reference sequence). The V gene lost 6 bases and the J gene lost 2 bases, with 14 bases spanning the gap. The CDR3 loop is CASRAGQATYEQYF. Written as DNA, the CDR3 is TGTGCCAGCAGAGCGGGACAGGCTACCTACGAGCAGTACTTC.

V gene TRBV2 combines with J gene TRBJ2-7, with D possibly TRBD2 on 5 matching bases. V lost 6 bases to trimming and J lost 0 bases, with 18 bases between them. Germline CDR1 is SNHLY and CDR2 is FYNNEI. CDR3 size: 16 residues. CDR3 sequence: CASRKRTGLSSYEQYF. CDR3 DNA: TGTGCCAGCAGGAAGAGGACGGGGTTAAGCTCCTACGAGCAGTACTTC.

V gene TRBV20-1 combines with J gene TRBJ2-1; D unclear. V lost 8 bases, J lost 7 bases, and 9 bases lay in between. From germline, CDR1 is DFQATT and CDR2 SNEGSKA (reference sequence). The CDR3 sequence is 10 residues long. This CDR3 is CSSSKNEQFF. The CDR3 DNA reads TGCAGTTCGTCGAAGAATGAGCAGTTCTTC.

This clonotype was detected only a few times. The chain uses TRBV5-1 and TRBJ2-1, with 12 bases that match TRBD1. Trimming at V came to 2 bases and at J to 10 bases, leaving 13 bases not matched to a gene. In germline, CDR1 is SGHRS, CDR2 YFSETQ. This CDR3 spans 17 amino acids. The CDR3, as DNA: TGCGCCAGCAGCTTAGTGGGACAGGGGGCATACCTCGGAGAGCAGTTCTTC. Amino acid sequence: CASSLVGQGAYLGEQFF.